Listed here are 15 T cell receptor beta chains from one sample, sequenced in a study of preoperative IRX-2 immunotherapy in early breast cancer. Treatment: preoperative locoregional IRX-2 cytokine immunotherapy. Using immunoSEQ multiplex PCR, the repertoire was profiled, and TCRdb retains in-frame clones only, with some absent. The sample lists approximately 24,000 clones, 70% to 90% occurring once. Material: tumor tissue, obtained after IRX-2 immunotherapy. These receptors all stem from a human donor with breast cancer.

The genes are TRBV4-2 and TRBJ1-4; D not certain. The ends were cut back, 0 bases at V and 8 bases at J, with 10 bases in the middle. Germline assignment: CDR1 LGHNA and CDR2 YNFKEQ. The CDR3 loop spans 14 amino acids. CDR3 in amino acids: CASSQDPLNEKLFF. Written as DNA, the CDR3 is TGTGCCAGCAGCCAAGATCCCCTAAACGAAAAACTGTTTTTT.

The chain links TRBV20-1 to TRBJ2-1, with a possible D match to TRBD2 (6 bases). Trimming took off 3 bases at V and 10 bases at J, with 10 bases between the two ends. The CDR3 has 11 residues. CDR1 DFQATT and CDR2 SNEGSKA come from the germline V gene (reference sequence). CDR3 amino acids: CSASSGGEQFF. CDR3 sequence (DNA): TGCAGTGCTAGTAGCGGTGGGGAGCAGTTCTTC.

The chain's CDR3 is CASSVDGANRRAQYF. In DNA form, the CDR3 reads TGTGCCAGCAGCGTAGATGGGGCGAACAGGAGGGCCCAGTACTTC. This rearrangement joins TRBV9 to TRBJ2-5; D is possibly TRBD2 (6 bases). This CDR3 has 15 amino acids. CDR1 SGDLS and CDR2 YYNGEE come from the germline V gene. Trimming cost V 0 bases and J 9 bases, with 18 bases left between them.

This chain links TRBV5-8 with TRBJ1-1; no clear D gene. This CDR3 has 12 amino acids. CDR1 and CDR2 (germline): SGHTS, YDEGEE. The V and J ends lost 2 bases and 8 bases respectively, with 10 bases between them. In DNA, the CDR3 is TGTGCCAGCAGCTTTAGGGTTGGCGAAGCTTTCTTT. Residues: CASSFRVGEAFF.

The V call is TRBV5-5, the J call TRBJ2-1; possibly TRBD2 for D (7 bases). This CDR3 is built from 15 residues. Looked up from germline, CDR1 is SGHKS and CDR2 is YYEKEE (reference sequence). Trimming removed 0 bases from V and 7 bases from J, with 14 bases in between. The DNA for the CDR3 is TGTGCCAGCAGCTTGGTTGGGGGGGCCGGGAATGAGCAGTTCTTC. It codes for CASSLVGGAGNEQFF.

The chain uses TRBV2 and TRBJ2-1; D may be TRBD2 (6 bases). This CDR3 is 11 amino acids long. Trimming took 6 bases from V and 9 from J, leaving 9 bases between them. Germline lookup yields CDR1 SNHLY and CDR2 FYNNEI. DNA for the CDR3: TGTGCCAGCAGGGGGGAGGTTGAGCAGTTCTTC. Translating it yields CASRGEVEQFF.

J is TRBJ1-6 and V is TRBV4-1, with D hard to call. Germline loops: CDR1 MGHRA, CDR2 YSYEKL. Trimming stripped 1 base from V and 7 bases from J, with 11 bases between. The CDR3 runs 15 residues. CDR3 nucleotide sequence: TGCGCCAGCAGCCAAGGTCTACCCCAGAATTCACCCCTCCACTTT. It specifies CASSQGLPQNSPLHF.

The J gene is TRBJ1-1, the V gene TRBV28, with D perhaps TRBD1 (6 bases). This CDR3 has 15 amino acids. V lost 2 bases to trimming and J lost 4 bases, with 14 bases between them. Germline values: CDR1 MDHEN, CDR2 SYDVKM. CDR3 sequence (DNA): TGTGCCAGCAGTTTACCAACAGGGCTCCTCACTGAAGCTTTCTTT. It translates to CASSLPTGLLTEAFF.

The J gene is TRBJ1-5, the V gene TRBV10-3, with a tentative D call TRBD1 (5 bases). The CDR3 sequence is 15 residues long. Trimming shortened V by 2 bases and J by 1 base, and 9 bases separated the two germline ends. Germline assignment: CDR1 ENHRY and CDR2 SYGVKD. The CDR3 reads CAISEHQGSNQPQHF. The CDR3, as DNA: TGTGCCATCAGTGAGCATCAGGGAAGCAATCAGCCCCAGCATTTT.

The chain combines TRBV2 with TRBJ2-1, with 7 bases lining up with TRBD1. Looked up from germline, CDR1 is SNHLY and CDR2 is FYNNEI. The junction had 7 bases not matched to a gene; V was cut back by 6 bases and J by 2 bases. The CDR3 is 15 residues long. DNA for the CDR3: TGTGCCAGCAGGTGGGGACAGCAAACCTACAATGAGCAGTTCTTC. Translated: CASRWGQQTYNEQFF.

This sequence joins TRBV19 and TRBJ1-3, with TRBD1 as a possible D gene (6 bases). The CDR3 has 16 residues. Trimming stripped 5 bases from V and 0 bases from J, with 14 bases between. CDR1 is LNHDA and CDR2 is SQIVND in the germline V gene (reference sequence). The CDR3 DNA is TGTGCCAGTAGTTTCTCAGGGGCAGTCTCTGGAAACACCATATATTTT. This sequence encodes CASSFSGAVSGNTIYF.

The chain employs TRBV6-1 and TRBJ1-3; maybe TRBD1 (5 bases). CDR3 length: 14 residues. Germline CDR1 is MNHNS and CDR2 is SASEGT. Trimming cost V 3 bases and J 4 bases, with 10 bases left between them. In nucleotides, the CDR3 is TGTGCCAGCAGTGATACAGGTTTAGGAAACACCATATATTTT. This gives the protein CASSDTGLGNTIYF.

The chain carries TRBV13 and TRBJ1-1; D uncertain. From germline, CDR1 is PRHDT and CDR2 FYEKMQ (reference sequence). Trimming took off 4 bases at V and 2 bases at J, with 23 bases between the two ends. The CDR3 totals 18 residues. The CDR3 nucleotides read TGTGCCAGCAGCTCGTATACGAGATTCATGAACCCCAACACTGAAGCTTTCTTT. The encoded protein is CASSSYTRFMNPNTEAFF. Full variable domain (outside the CDR3, taken from reference TRBV13 and TRBJ1-1): AAGVIQSPRHLIKEKRETATLKCYPIPRHDTVYWYQQGPGQDPQFLISFYEKMQSDKGSIPDRFSAQQFSDYHSELNMSSLELGDSALYFCASSSYTRFMNPNTEAFFGQGTRLTVV.

The chain couples TRBV7-2 to TRBJ1-6; 9 bases agree with TRBD1. CDR1 is SGHTA and CDR2 is FQGNSA in the germline V gene. The CDR3 length is 19 residues. V lost 3 bases to trimming and J lost 1 base; unmatched junction nucleotides: 10. The CDR3 reads CASSLETGGRRSYNSPLHF. The CDR3 DNA is TGTGCCAGCAGCTTGGAAACAGGGGGCAGGAGGTCCTATAATTCACCCCTCCACTTT.

The chain uses TRBV7-2 and TRBJ1-5, with 7 bases matching TRBD1. From germline, CDR1 is SGHTA and CDR2 FQGNSA. With V trimmed by 1 base and J by 4 bases, 4 bases remained unmatched. This CDR3 is built from 15 residues. The CDR3 DNA reads as TGTGCCAGCAGCTTAGAGTGGACAGGAAATCAGCCCCAGCATTTT. Its protein product is CASSLEWTGNQPQHF.